The 6 T cell receptor beta chains below come from one sample, sequenced in a study of blood T cell repertoires in COVID-19. Measured with immunoSEQ multiplex PCR; TCRdb has only the in-frame clones, and not every one. The sample contains some 340,000 clones, more than 70% of which appear only once. What was sequenced was PBMCs or T cells enriched from blood (not recorded which). Receptor source: a woman under 40 who had recovered from COVID-19.

CDR3 bases: TGTGCCATCAGTGAGTCCGGGGACAGGTTAGGGGATGGCTACACCTTC. Translation: CAISESGDRLGDGYTF. The chain combines TRBV10-3 with TRBJ1-2; 8 bases are a match to TRBD1. The ends lost 0 bases at V and 6 bases at J; junction bases unmatched: 9. The CDR3 sequence is 16 residues long. The germline V gene has CDR1 ENHRY and CDR2 SYGVKD.

The chain links TRBV15 to TRBJ1-1, with D hard to call. Trimming removed 2 bases at V and 5 bases at J, with 9 bases between. This CDR3 has 13 residues. CDR1 and CDR2 (germline): LNHNV, YYDKDF (reference sequence). DNA of the CDR3: TGTGCCACCAGCAGACGGCGGGGAACTGAAGCTTTCTTT. It yields the protein CATSRRRGTEAFF.

This chain joins TRBV3-1 (or the pseudogene TRBV3-2) and TRBJ1-2; D is uncertain. V dropped 2 bases and J dropped 4 bases, with 5 bases sitting between them. Germline V gene lookup returns CDR1 LGHDT and CDR2 YNNKEL (reference sequence). The CDR3 is made up of 12 amino acids. The CDR3 spells CASSQLSYGYTF. As DNA, the CDR3 is TGTGCCAGCAGCCAATTATCCTATGGCTACACCTTC.

The V and J genes are TRBV28 and TRBJ1-5, with unresolved D. Trimming left V 3 bases short and J 7 bases short, with 4 bases between. Germline loops: CDR1 MDHEN, CDR2 SYDVKM. This CDR3 spans 11 amino acids. The CDR3 region has the DNA TGTGCCAGCAGTTTTGGCCAGCCCCAGCATTTT. Protein: CASSFGQPQHF.

This rearrangement joins TRBV7-9 to TRBJ1-2; TRBD1 matches 7 bases. The ends lost 5 bases at V and 10 bases at J; junction bases unmatched: 7. The germline V gene has CDR1 SEHNR and CDR2 FQNEAQ (reference sequence). The CDR3 totals 12 residues. The DNA for the CDR3 is TGTGCCAGCAGCCCAGGGGGATCGGACTACACCTTC. This sequence encodes CASSPGGSDYTF.

The genes are TRBV4-3 and TRBJ1-4, with TRBD1 matching 11 bases. Trimming removed 1 base from V and 7 bases from J; junction bases left unmatched: 2. The CDR3 loop spans 15 amino acids. CDR1 is LGHNA and CDR2 is YSLEER in the germline V gene. The CDR3 loop reads CASSQVGTGGEKLFF. CDR3 nucleotide sequence: TGCGCCAGCAGCCAAGTTGGGACAGGGGGTGAAAAACTGTTTTTT.